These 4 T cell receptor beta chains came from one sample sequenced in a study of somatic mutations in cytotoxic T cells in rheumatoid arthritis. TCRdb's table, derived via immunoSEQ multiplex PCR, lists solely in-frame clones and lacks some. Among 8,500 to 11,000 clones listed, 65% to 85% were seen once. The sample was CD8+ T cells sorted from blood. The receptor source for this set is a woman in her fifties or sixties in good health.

CDR3 sequence (DNA): TGTGCCAGCAGTTCCAGACTAGCGGGATACGATACGCAGTATTTT. As protein: CASSSRLAGYDTQYF. This rearrangement joins TRBV28 to TRBJ2-3, with 11 bases matching TRBD2. J was trimmed by 6 bases and V by 4 bases; bases with no gene match: 6. The CDR3 is made up of 15 amino acids. CDR1 and CDR2 (germline): MDHEN, SYDVKM.

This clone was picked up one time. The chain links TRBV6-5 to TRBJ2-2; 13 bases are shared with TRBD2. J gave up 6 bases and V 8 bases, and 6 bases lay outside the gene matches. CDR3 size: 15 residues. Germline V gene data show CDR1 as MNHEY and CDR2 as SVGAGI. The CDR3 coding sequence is TGTGCCAGCTCTGGACTAGCGGGAGAAGCCGGGGAGCTGTTTTTT. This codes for CASSGLAGEAGELFF.

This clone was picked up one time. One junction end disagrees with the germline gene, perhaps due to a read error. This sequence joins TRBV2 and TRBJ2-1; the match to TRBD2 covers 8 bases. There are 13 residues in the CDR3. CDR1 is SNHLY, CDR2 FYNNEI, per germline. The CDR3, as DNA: TGTGCCAGCAGTGAAGTTAGCGGGATATCTAGGATCTTC. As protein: CASSEVSGISRIF.

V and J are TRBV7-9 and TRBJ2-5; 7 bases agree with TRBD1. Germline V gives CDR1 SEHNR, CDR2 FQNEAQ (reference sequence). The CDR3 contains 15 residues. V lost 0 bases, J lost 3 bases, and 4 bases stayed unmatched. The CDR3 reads CASSLAQGPEETQYF. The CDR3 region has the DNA TGTGCCAGCAGCTTAGCACAGGGGCCCGAAGAGACCCAGTACTTC.